This passage covers 14 T cell receptor beta chains from one sample sequenced in a study of metastatic and nonmetastatic thyroid tumors. TCRdb re-called the PCR reads with MiXCR. The table has about 21,000 clones, 28% seen once. All patients were treatment-naive before thyroid surgery. Sequenced: tumor tissue. These receptors originate from a male donor with papillary thyroid cancer or a benign thyroid nodule (not recorded which). Some clones in this sample may be carry-over from other donors' samples.

The genes are TRBV2 and TRBJ1-1; 7 nucleotides match TRBD1. The CDR3 runs 15 residues. V lost 3 bases and J lost 4; bases outside the gene matches: 8. Germline loops: CDR1 SNHLY, CDR2 FYNNEI. CDR3 residues: CASSDATGDLTEAFF. The CDR3 coding sequence is TGTGCCAGCAGTGACGCTACAGGGGATCTCACTGAAGCTTTCTTT.

V usage is TRBV3-1 and J usage is TRBJ2-7; 9 nucleotides agree with TRBD1. J was trimmed by 7 bases and V by 3 bases; bases with no gene match: 7. The CDR3 extends over 14 amino acids. CDR1 is LGHDT and CDR2 is YNNKEL in the germline V gene (reference sequence). The CDR3 sequence is CASSHRDRVWEQYF. The DNA for the CDR3 is TGTGCCAGCAGCCACCGGGACAGGGTGTGGGAGCAGTACTTC.

On this clone itself: This may arise from a read error, as a much more abundant clone is one base away. Other DNA sequences in this specimen translate into the identical CDR3. V and J are TRBV5-1 and TRBJ2-2; TRBD1 matches 9 bases. The CDR3 contains 14 residues. In germline, CDR1 is SGHRS, CDR2 YFSETQ. CDR3 amino acids: CASSSGQGTGELFF. The CDR3 nucleotides read TGCGCCAGCAGCTCGGGACAGGGAACCGGTGAGCTGTTTTTT.

The V gene is TRBV7-9, the J gene TRBJ2-3; D is unclear. This CDR3 region has 13 residues. Germline assignment: CDR1 SEHNR and CDR2 FQNEAQ (reference sequence). V lost 3 bases and J lost 3, with 7 bases in between. The CDR3 sequence: CASSFRETDTQYF. The CDR3 nucleotides read TGTGCCAGCAGCTTTCGTGAGACAGATACGCAGTATTTT.

This clone was recorded many times. The CDR3 protein is CASSTRTGGREPQHF. As DNA, the CDR3 is TGTGCCAGCAGTACCCGGACAGGGGGCAGGGAGCCCCAGCATTTT. The rearrangement uses TRBV2 and TRBJ1-5, with TRBD1 identical over 11 bases. Germline V CDR1 and CDR2: SNHLY, FYNNEI. The junction had 8 bases not matched to a gene; V was cut back by 5 bases and J by 8 bases. The CDR3 has 15 amino acids.

By frequency in the sample, this clone is medium-sized (0.01 to 0.1%). The chain recombines TRBV28 with TRBJ1-5, with TRBD1 as a possible D gene (5 bases). The germline V gene encodes CDR1 MDHEN and CDR2 SYDVKM. The CDR3 totals 16 residues. With 7 bases removed from V and 3 bases from J, the gap between germline ends came to 19 bases. The CDR3 protein is CASNPNPQGVNQPQHF. The CDR3 nucleotides read TGTGCCAGCAACCCTAATCCCCAGGGCGTCAATCAGCCCCAGCATTTT.

This clone was found a few times. The chain uses TRBV2 and TRBJ2-5; the match to TRBD2 covers 7 bases. The CDR3 consists of 13 residues. Germline values: CDR1 SNHLY, CDR2 FYNNEI. The junction had 5 bases not matched to a gene; V was cut back by 7 bases and J by 3 bases. This CDR3 reads CASIRGLEETQYF. The DNA of the CDR3 is TGTGCCAGCATTAGAGGACTAGAAGAGACCCAGTACTTC.

In this sample, this clone turned up a few times. This may come from a read error, since a much larger clone is one base off. The CDR3 protein is CASSKAGGRETQYF. The DNA for the CDR3 is TGTGCCAGCAGCAAAGCGGGAGGGAGAGAGACCCAGTACTTC. The J gene is TRBJ2-5, the V gene TRBV12-3 or TRBV12-4; 10 nucleotides line up with TRBD2. Germline trimming cut 6 bases from V and 4 bases from J; bases unmatched to any gene: 5. The CDR3 has 14 residues.

The rearrangement uses TRBV5-1 and TRBJ1-1, with a weak D call TRBD1 (6 bases). Trimming took off 3 bases at V and 10 bases at J, with 19 bases between the two ends. The CDR3 covers 14 residues. Per the germline V gene, CDR1 is SGHRS and CDR2 is YFSETQ. The CDR3 loop is CASSSGGPGGGAFF. The CDR3 coding sequence is TGCGCCAGCAGCTCTGGCGGACCCGGAGGGGGAGCTTTCTTT.

In its sample, this clone is medium-sized. The chain couples TRBV10-2 to TRBJ2-7; possible D gene TRBD1, 6 bases. Germline V gives CDR1 WSHSY, CDR2 SAAADI. This CDR3 contains 14 residues. V gave up 3 bases and J gave up 2 bases, with 11 bases separating them. CDR3 sequence reads: CASSESWGPYEQYF. The CDR3 nucleotides read TGCGCCAGCAGTGAAAGCTGGGGGCCCTACGAGCAGTACTTC.

J is TRBJ1-2 and V is TRBV5-4; 7 bases are a match to TRBD1. After removal of 4 bases from V and 4 bases from J, the junction contained 7 bases not matched to a gene. The CDR3 runs to 14 residues. The germline V gene encodes CDR1 SGHNT and CDR2 YYREEE (reference sequence). CDR3 sequence: CASSKYRGFYGYTF. CDR3 nucleotides: TGTGCCAGCAGCAAGTACAGGGGTTTCTATGGCTACACCTTC. Using reference TRBV5-4 and TRBJ1-2 for the parts outside the CDR3, the full variable domain is ETGVTQSPTHLIKTRGQQVTLRCSSQSGHNTVSWYQQALGQGPQFIFQYYREEENGRGNFPPRFSGLQFPNYSSELNVNALELDDSALYLCASSKYRGFYGYTFGSGTRLTVV.

The chain links TRBV7-2 to TRBJ1-2; D unresolved. Per germline, CDR1 SGHTA and CDR2 FQGNSA. The V gene lost 1 base and the J gene lost 5 bases, with 8 bases spanning the gap. CDR3 length: 13 residues. The CDR3 loop reads CASSLGRRYGYTF. Written as DNA, the CDR3 is TGTGCCAGCAGCTTAGGTCGGAGGTATGGCTACACCTTC.

As regards this clone: The junction departs from germline at one end; a sequencing error may be responsible. The CDR3 nucleotides are TGTGCCAGCTCACCAACAGGGGCGCCGGTCAATCAGTCCCAGCATTTT. Protein product: CASSPTGAPVNQSQHF. The gene calls are TRBV18 and TRBJ1-5; TRBD1 agrees at 7 bases. This CDR3 spans 16 amino acids. Looked up from germline, CDR1 is KGHSH and CDR2 is LQKENI.

This clone was observed a handful of times. The chain combines TRBV2 with TRBJ2-5, with 11 bases aligning to TRBD2. Germline assignment: CDR1 SNHLY and CDR2 FYNNEI. V gave up 7 bases and J gave up 2 bases; unmatched junction bases: 6. The CDR3 extends over 15 amino acids. The CDR3: CASILRLAGQETQYF. CDR3 bases: TGTGCCAGCATACTAAGACTAGCGGGACAAGAGACCCAGTACTTC. The full variable domain, rest sourced from reference TRBV2 and TRBJ2-5, is EPEVTQTPSHQVTQMGQEVILRCVPISNHLYFYWYRQILGQKVEFLVSFYNNEISEKSEIFDDQFSVERPDGSNFTLKIRSTKLEDSAMYFCASILRLAGQETQYFGPGTRLLVL.